This is a list of T cell receptor beta chains from one sample in a study of blood T cells in healthy people across ages. TCRdb re-derived calls from the 5' RACE reads in MiXCR, one entry per CDR3 protein. The sample lists 1,500,000 or so distinct CDR3 sequences; approximately 63% were seen once. Source material: blood. The receptors come from a young man in good health. CDR3s include the opening cysteine and the closing phenylalanine or tryptophan. The D gene is left open where the match is weak. Some rows have no size entry. The others give once, few or many, or a class for an expanded clone.

abundance: -; j_gene: TRBJ2-3; len: 13; v_gene: TRBV15; d_gene: -; CDR3nt: TGTGCCACCAGCAGAGAGCGGATAGATACGCAGTATTTT; CDR3aa: CATSRERIDTQYF
abundance: -; j_gene: TRBJ2-2; len: 16; v_gene: TRBV6-5; d_gene: TRBD2; CDR3nt: TGTGCCAGCAGTTTAACTAGCGGGAGCTATTCCGGGGAGCTGTTTTTT; CDR3aa: CASSLTSGSYSGELFF
abundance: -; j_gene: TRBJ1-5; len: 15; v_gene: TRBV7-2; d_gene: -; CDR3nt: TGTGCCAGCAGCTTAGTTGTAGGGGAAAGTCAGCCCCAGCATTTT; CDR3aa: CASSLVVGESQPQHF
abundance: -; j_gene: TRBJ2-7; len: 17; v_gene: TRBV11-2; d_gene: TRBD2; CDR3nt: TGTGCCAGAAGCTACCCGGGACTAGCGGGAGGGACAAGCGAGCAGTACTTC; CDR3aa: CARSYPGLAGGTSEQYF
abundance: -; j_gene: TRBJ2-2; len: 19; v_gene: TRBV4-2; d_gene: TRBD2; CDR3nt: TGTGCCAGCAGCGCGGTATTAGCGGGGGGTGCCGCGAACACCGGGGAGCTGTTTTTT; CDR3aa: CASSAVLAGGAANTGELFF
abundance: -; j_gene: TRBJ1-5; len: 15; v_gene: TRBV4-3; d_gene: -; CDR3nt: TGCGCCAGCAGCCAAGATGTGGGAGGGCATCAGCCCCAGCATTTT; CDR3aa: CASSQDVGGHQPQHF
abundance: few; j_gene: TRBJ1-2; len: 15; v_gene: TRBV4-2; d_gene: TRBD1; CDR3nt: TGTGCCAGCAGCATCCGGGACAGGGAAACCTATGGCTACACCTTC; CDR3aa: CASSIRDRETYGYTF
abundance: -; j_gene: TRBJ1-2; len: 13; v_gene: TRBV20-1; d_gene: TRBD1; CDR3nt: TGCAGTACTAGACTTCAGGGGGCCGTGGGCTACACCTTC; CDR3aa: CSTRLQGAVGYTF
abundance: -; j_gene: TRBJ2-5; len: 16; v_gene: TRBV18; d_gene: -; CDR3nt: TGTGCCAGCTCACCGCGGGATAGGGGACCCCCAGAGACCCAGTACTTC; CDR3aa: CASSPRDRGPPETQYF
abundance: -; j_gene: TRBJ2-1; len: 15; v_gene: TRBV7-2; d_gene: TRBD2; CDR3nt: TGTGCCAGCAGCGCGCGCGGGGGGGATTACAATGAGCAGTTCTTC; CDR3aa: CASSARGGDYNEQFF
abundance: once; j_gene: TRBJ2-4; len: 13; v_gene: TRBV5-6; d_gene: -; CDR3nt: TGTGCCAGCACCCTAAGCCAAGGGTCCATTCAGTACTTC; CDR3aa: CASTLSQGSIQYF
abundance: few; j_gene: TRBJ2-5; len: 12; v_gene: TRBV20-1; d_gene: -; CDR3nt: TGCAGTGCTAGTGAGCGAAACTGGGCCCAGTACTTC; CDR3aa: CSASERNWAQYF
abundance: -; j_gene: TRBJ2-2; len: 14; v_gene: TRBV20-1; d_gene: -; CDR3nt: TGCAGTGCTAGACACTTGACGAACACCGGGGAGCTGTTTTTT; CDR3aa: CSARHLTNTGELFF
abundance: few; j_gene: TRBJ2-1; len: 15; v_gene: TRBV27; d_gene: TRBD2; CDR3nt: TGTGCCAGCAGGACTAGCGGGAGGGGCTTCAATGAGCAGTTCTTC; CDR3aa: CASRTSGRGFNEQFF
abundance: -; j_gene: TRBJ2-5; len: 14; v_gene: TRBV2; d_gene: -; CDR3nt: TGTGCCAGCAGTGAAACCTCCGGGAAGGGGACCCAGTACTTC; CDR3aa: CASSETSGKGTQYF
abundance: -; j_gene: TRBJ2-4; len: 18; v_gene: TRBV20-1; d_gene: TRBD1; CDR3nt: TGCAGTGCTAGACTGGGGACAGGAAGAGATATAGCCAAAAACATTCAGTACTTC; CDR3aa: CSARLGTGRDIAKNIQYF
abundance: -; j_gene: TRBJ1-1; len: 14; v_gene: TRBV5-1; d_gene: -; CDR3nt: TGCGCCAGCAGCCTCGACGGACGGGCTGGTGAAGCTTTCTTT; CDR3aa: CASSLDGRAGEAFF
abundance: -; j_gene: TRBJ2-7; len: 18; v_gene: TRBV7-9; d_gene: TRBD1; CDR3nt: TGTGCCAGCAGCTTAGCTAGACAGGGGAGTCTGGGAAACTACGAGCAGTACTTC; CDR3aa: CASSLARQGSLGNYEQYF
abundance: -; j_gene: TRBJ2-5; len: 15; v_gene: TRBV28; d_gene: -; CDR3nt: TGTGCCAGCAGCACGCTTGACGCGGTAAAAGAGACCCAGTACTTC; CDR3aa: CASSTLDAVKETQYF
abundance: -; j_gene: TRBJ2-7; len: 15; v_gene: TRBV5-4; d_gene: TRBD2; CDR3nt: TGTGCCAGCAGCCCGAAACTAGCGGAGCGCTACGAGCAGTACTTC; CDR3aa: CASSPKLAERYEQYF
abundance: -; j_gene: TRBJ1-4; len: 14; v_gene: TRBV30; d_gene: -; CDR3nt: TGTGCCTGGAGTTCAGGGGCGCGGGTGGGAAAACTGTTTTTT; CDR3aa: CAWSSGARVGKLFF
abundance: -; j_gene: TRBJ2-5; len: 13; v_gene: TRBV20-1; d_gene: -; CDR3nt: TGCAGTGCTAGAGGGACAGCCCAAGAGACCCAGTACTTC; CDR3aa: CSARGTAQETQYF
abundance: -; j_gene: TRBJ2-7; len: 16; v_gene: TRBV7-9; d_gene: -; CDR3nt: TGTGCCAGCAGCTCGACGGACCGGATCCCCTCCTACGAGCAGTACTTC; CDR3aa: CASSSTDRIPSYEQYF
abundance: -; j_gene: TRBJ2-1; len: 20; v_gene: TRBV6-2/TRBV6-3; d_gene: TRBD2; CDR3nt: TGTGCCAGCAGTTACTCCTACCGCGGGACTAGCGGGAGCAAATACAATGAGCAGTTCTTC; CDR3aa: CASSYSYRGTSGSKYNEQFF
abundance: -; j_gene: TRBJ2-5; len: 15; v_gene: TRBV28; d_gene: TRBD1; CDR3nt: TGTGCCAGCAGTTTCCCGACAGGGGGTCCAGAGACCCAGTACTTC; CDR3aa: CASSFPTGGPETQYF
abundance: once; j_gene: TRBJ2-1; len: 14; v_gene: TRBV12-3/TRBV12-4; d_gene: -; CDR3nt: TGTGCCGCCGGACCGGGACACCTTCACAATGAGCAGTTCTTC; CDR3aa: CAAGPGHLHNEQFF
abundance: -; j_gene: TRBJ1-6; len: 18; v_gene: TRBV4-1; d_gene: -; CDR3nt: TGCGCCAGCAGCCAAGATCCGGGGAAGGGATCCTATAATTCACCCCTCCACTTT; CDR3aa: CASSQDPGKGSYNSPLHF
abundance: -; j_gene: TRBJ2-3; len: 17; v_gene: TRBV27; d_gene: TRBD1; CDR3nt: TGTGCCAGCAGTTTCGGACAGGGCTACAGTCACGCAGATACGCAGTATTTT; CDR3aa: CASSFGQGYSHADTQYF
abundance: once; j_gene: TRBJ2-5; len: 15; v_gene: TRBV15; d_gene: TRBD2; CDR3nt: TGTGCCACCAGCAGAAAAGCGGGGGGGCCCGGGACCCAGTACTTC; CDR3aa: CATSRKAGGPGTQYF
abundance: -; j_gene: TRBJ2-3; len: 16; v_gene: TRBV12-3/TRBV12-4; d_gene: -; CDR3nt: TGTGCCAGCAGTCCCTTCGGGTCCGCAGTCGCGTATACGCAGTATTTT; CDR3aa: CASSPFGSAVAYTQYF
abundance: -; j_gene: TRBJ1-4; len: 13; v_gene: TRBV4-2; d_gene: -; CDR3nt: TGTGCCAGCAGCCAAGAGTTGGCGGAAAAACTGTTTTTT; CDR3aa: CASSQELAEKLFF
abundance: -; j_gene: TRBJ2-5; len: 15; v_gene: TRBV20-1; d_gene: -; CDR3nt: TGCAGTGCTAGAGACCCACTAGCAAACCAAGAGACCCAGTACTTC; CDR3aa: CSARDPLANQETQYF
abundance: -; j_gene: TRBJ2-1; len: 13; v_gene: TRBV2; d_gene: TRBD2; CDR3nt: TGTGCCAGCAGAACACTAGCGGAAGAGACCCAGTTCTTC; CDR3aa: CASRTLAEETQFF
abundance: -; j_gene: TRBJ2-1; len: 17; v_gene: TRBV11-2; d_gene: TRBD2; CDR3nt: TGTGCCAGCAGCTTGGATCTAGCGGGAGAATCCTACAATGAGCAGTTCTTC; CDR3aa: CASSLDLAGESYNEQFF
abundance: -; j_gene: TRBJ1-5; len: 17; v_gene: TRBV27; d_gene: -; CDR3nt: TGTGCCAGCAGTTTATTTGGTCCGGTGATGACTAATCAGCCCCAGCATTTT; CDR3aa: CASSLFGPVMTNQPQHF
abundance: -; j_gene: TRBJ2-7; len: 15; v_gene: TRBV21-1; d_gene: -; CDR3nt: TGTGCCAGCAGCAACCCAGGGTGGACACGGATCGAGCAGTACTTC; CDR3aa: CASSNPGWTRIEQYF
abundance: -; j_gene: TRBJ1-4; len: 16; v_gene: TRBV4-3; d_gene: -; CDR3nt: TGCGCCAGCAGCCCCAAGGGTCGATCGCCAAATGAAAAACTGTTTTTT; CDR3aa: CASSPKGRSPNEKLFF
abundance: -; j_gene: TRBJ1-2; len: 16; v_gene: TRBV4-2; d_gene: TRBD1; CDR3nt: TGTGCCAGCAGCCAATTGGACAACAGGGGGCGATTTGGCTACACCTTC; CDR3aa: CASSQLDNRGRFGYTF
abundance: -; j_gene: TRBJ2-7; len: 16; v_gene: TRBV7-2; d_gene: -; CDR3nt: TGTGCCAGCAGCTTAGGTAGAGGGGGGGCAGGCTACGAGCAGTACTTC; CDR3aa: CASSLGRGGAGYEQYF
abundance: -; j_gene: TRBJ2-7; len: 17; v_gene: TRBV7-9; d_gene: -; CDR3nt: TGTGCCAGCAGCTCAGGAAGGGTCGGACTCGCTCCCCACGAGCAGTACTTC; CDR3aa: CASSSGRVGLAPHEQYF
abundance: -; j_gene: TRBJ1-1; len: 14; v_gene: TRBV27; d_gene: -; CDR3nt: TGTGCCAGCAGCACCCTCTCGTGGGGGCCCGAAGCTTTCTTT; CDR3aa: CASSTLSWGPEAFF
abundance: -; j_gene: TRBJ1-2; len: 15; v_gene: TRBV29-1; d_gene: -; CDR3nt: TGCAGCGTGGTGCGGAGGGAGGAGGCTAACTATGGCTACACCTTC; CDR3aa: CSVVRREEANYGYTF
abundance: few; j_gene: TRBJ2-3; len: 14; v_gene: TRBV10-2; d_gene: TRBD2; CDR3nt: TGCGCCAGCAAACGACTAGCGGGGTTTGATACGCAGTATTTT; CDR3aa: CASKRLAGFDTQYF
abundance: once; j_gene: TRBJ1-2; len: 15; v_gene: TRBV20-1; d_gene: -; CDR3nt: TGCAGTGCTAGAGATTTAGGAAACTCTAACTATGGCTACACCTTC; CDR3aa: CSARDLGNSNYGYTF
abundance: -; j_gene: TRBJ2-1; len: 13; v_gene: TRBV5-1; d_gene: -; CDR3nt: TGCGCCAACAGCTTGGCCGGGGAAAATGAGCAGTTCTTC; CDR3aa: CANSLAGENEQFF
abundance: -; j_gene: TRBJ2-5; len: 13; v_gene: TRBV5-1; d_gene: -; CDR3nt: TGCGCCAGCAGCTTGCCCCTACGGGAGACCCAGTACTTC; CDR3aa: CASSLPLRETQYF
abundance: -; j_gene: TRBJ2-7; len: 15; v_gene: TRBV9; d_gene: TRBD2; CDR3nt: TGTGCCGGCAGCGCCAGCGGGACTACGAGCTACGAGCAGTACTTC; CDR3aa: CAGSASGTTSYEQYF
abundance: -; j_gene: TRBJ1-1; len: 17; v_gene: TRBV12-3/TRBV12-4; d_gene: -; CDR3nt: TGTGCCAGCAGTTTACCTCGGGGACCTCAAAAGGGCACTGAAGCTTTCTTT; CDR3aa: CASSLPRGPQKGTEAFF
abundance: few; j_gene: TRBJ2-1; len: 15; v_gene: TRBV6-5; d_gene: -; CDR3nt: TGTGCCAGCAGATACGTTGCGGGGTCCTACAATGAGCAGTTCTTC; CDR3aa: CASRYVAGSYNEQFF
abundance: -; j_gene: TRBJ2-2; len: 16; v_gene: TRBV5-1; d_gene: -; CDR3nt: TGCGCCAGCAGGTTGTACACGCCCGCGCTCACCGGGGAGCTGTTTTTT; CDR3aa: CASRLYTPALTGELFF
abundance: -; j_gene: TRBJ2-5; len: 14; v_gene: TRBV2; d_gene: TRBD1; CDR3nt: TGTGCCTCCCTTGAGACAGGGGGCCTTGAGACCCAGTACTTC; CDR3aa: CASLETGGLETQYF
abundance: few; j_gene: TRBJ2-7; len: 12; v_gene: TRBV15; d_gene: TRBD1; CDR3nt: TGTGCCACCCGGGACAGCCCCTACGAGCAGTACTTC; CDR3aa: CATRDSPYEQYF
abundance: few; j_gene: TRBJ2-3; len: 13; v_gene: TRBV7-2; d_gene: -; CDR3nt: TGTGCCAGCAGACCAGTAAACTGGGATACGCAGTATTTT; CDR3aa: CASRPVNWDTQYF
abundance: once; j_gene: TRBJ1-6; len: 16; v_gene: TRBV4-1; d_gene: -; CDR3nt: TGCGCCAGCAGCCAAACCCCCGGGGTGGCGAATTCACCCCTCCACTTT; CDR3aa: CASSQTPGVANSPLHF
abundance: -; j_gene: TRBJ2-7; len: 18; v_gene: TRBV27; d_gene: TRBD2; CDR3nt: TGTGCCAGCAGTTTAAGCGGGCTAGCGGAGAACCCTACCTACGAGCAGTACTTC; CDR3aa: CASSLSGLAENPTYEQYF
abundance: once; j_gene: TRBJ2-3; len: 15; v_gene: TRBV20-1; d_gene: TRBD2; CDR3nt: TGCAGTGCTAGCCGGGGGGGCCCTAGCACAGATACGCAGTATTTT; CDR3aa: CSASRGGPSTDTQYF
abundance: -; j_gene: TRBJ2-4; len: 16; v_gene: TRBV2; d_gene: -; CDR3nt: TGTGCCAGCATGGGGATGCTCGGCGGAGCCAAAAACATTCAGTACTTC; CDR3aa: CASMGMLGGAKNIQYF
abundance: -; j_gene: TRBJ2-1; len: 12; v_gene: TRBV11-2; d_gene: -; CDR3nt: TGTGCCAGCAGCTTAGAGGTCGATGAGCAGTTCTTC; CDR3aa: CASSLEVDEQFF